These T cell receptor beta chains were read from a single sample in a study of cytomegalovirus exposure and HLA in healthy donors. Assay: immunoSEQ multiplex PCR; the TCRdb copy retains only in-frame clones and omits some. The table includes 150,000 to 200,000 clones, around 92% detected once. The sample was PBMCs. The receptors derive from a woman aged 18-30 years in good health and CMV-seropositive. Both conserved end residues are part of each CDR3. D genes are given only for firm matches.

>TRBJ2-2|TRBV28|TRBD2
CASSFAGAPNTGELFF
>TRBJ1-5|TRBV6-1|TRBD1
CASSVTGGTQHF
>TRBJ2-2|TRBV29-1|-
CSVEGLAKNTGELFF
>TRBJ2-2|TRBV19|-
CASNRINTGELFF
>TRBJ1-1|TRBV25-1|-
CASSEQLTGTEAFF
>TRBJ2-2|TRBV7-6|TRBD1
CASSLVGTGSGELFF
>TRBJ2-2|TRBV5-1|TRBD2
CATQREIGELFF
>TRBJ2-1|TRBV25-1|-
CASSEKPRVGGNEQFF
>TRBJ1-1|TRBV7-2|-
CASSSQGLGTEAFF
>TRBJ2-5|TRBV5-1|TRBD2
CASSLGGLAGNQETQYF
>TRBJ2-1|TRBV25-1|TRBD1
CASSDPPGQGQSNEQFF
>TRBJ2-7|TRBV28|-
CASSLRQEDEQYF
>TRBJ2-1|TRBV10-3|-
CAISDKAGLNEQFF
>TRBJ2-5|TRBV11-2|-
CASSLRETQYF
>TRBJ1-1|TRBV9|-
CASSISPAGNTEAFF
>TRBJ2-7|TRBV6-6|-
CASSAQRGGLNEQYF
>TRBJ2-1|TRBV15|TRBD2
CATSRAISGSTPNEQFF
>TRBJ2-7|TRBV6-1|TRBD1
CASRGTGGLYEQYF